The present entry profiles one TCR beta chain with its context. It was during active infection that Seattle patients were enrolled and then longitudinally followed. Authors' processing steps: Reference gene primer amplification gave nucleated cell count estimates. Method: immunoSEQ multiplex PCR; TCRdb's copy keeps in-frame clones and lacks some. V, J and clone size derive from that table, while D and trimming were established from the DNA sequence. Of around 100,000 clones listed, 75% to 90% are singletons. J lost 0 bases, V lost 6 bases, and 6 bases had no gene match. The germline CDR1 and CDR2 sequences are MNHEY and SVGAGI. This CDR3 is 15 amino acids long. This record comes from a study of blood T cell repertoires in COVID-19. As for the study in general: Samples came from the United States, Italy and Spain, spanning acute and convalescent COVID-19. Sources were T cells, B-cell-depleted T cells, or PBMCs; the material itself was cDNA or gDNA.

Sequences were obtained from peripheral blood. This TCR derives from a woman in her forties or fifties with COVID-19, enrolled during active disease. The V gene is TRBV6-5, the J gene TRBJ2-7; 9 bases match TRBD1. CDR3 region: CASRVTGGPSYEQYF. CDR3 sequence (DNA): TGTGCCAGCAGGGTTACAGGGGGCCCCTCCTACGAGCAGTACTTC.